A single sample is the source of the 8 T cell receptor beta chains below, sequenced in a study of T cells in Graves' hyperthyroidism and ophthalmopathy. TCR beta CDR3 regions were amplified from RNA. HTBI primers were used for first-round RT-PCR of the TCR CDR3. Via MiXCR, TCRdb re-called the multiplex PCR reads, giving one row per CDR3 protein. The top ten clones hold about 7.7% of a sample with about 640,000 distinct CDR3 sequences, just under 45% of them seen once. The specimen sequenced was peripheral blood or thyroid tissue (not recorded which). Receptor source: an adult man with Graves' disease, either hyperthyroidism or ophthalmopathy (not recorded which).

The sample holds many counts of this clonotype. In DNA, the CDR3 is TGCGCCAGCAGCCCCGACGGGTTGAACACTGAAGCTTTCTTT. Translating gives CASSPDGLNTEAFF. The rearrangement uses TRBV5-1 and TRBJ1-1; D remains unclear. The V gene lost 4 bases and the J gene lost 0 bases, with 10 bases spanning the gap. The length of the CDR3 is 14 residues. CDR1 and CDR2 (germline): SGHRS, YFSETQ.

The chain has TRBV7-9 and TRBJ1-4; D is uncertain. CDR1 SEHNR and CDR2 FQNEAQ come from the germline V gene (reference sequence). With 8 bases removed from V and 4 bases from J, the gap between germline ends came to 14 bases. The length of the CDR3 is 14 residues. The CDR3 bases are TGTGCCAGCGGGGTCCCGGGTTTTAATGAAAAACTGTTTTTT. Translating gives CASGVPGFNEKLFF.

The CDR3 loop is CASRQGDSPYEQYF. DNA for the CDR3: TGTGCCAGCAGACAGGGGGACAGCCCCTACGAGCAGTACTTC. The chain links TRBV6-5 to TRBJ2-7, with 8 bases lining up with TRBD1. After removal of 6 bases from V and 2 bases from J, the junction contained 6 bases not matched to a gene. CDR1 is MNHEY and CDR2 is SVGAGI in the germline V gene. The CDR3 covers 14 residues.

This sequence joins TRBV10-3 and TRBJ2-3, with 8 bases aligning to TRBD1. V lost 6 bases, J lost 0 bases, and 8 bases stayed unmatched. Per the germline V gene, CDR1 is ENHRY and CDR2 is SYGVKD. CDR3 length: 16 residues. The CDR3 loop reads CAIRKDRAASTDTQYF. In nucleotides, the CDR3 is TGTGCCATCAGAAAGGACAGGGCCGCTAGCACAGATACGCAGTATTTT.

V usage is TRBV6-5 and J usage is TRBJ1-5; the match to TRBD1 covers 10 bases. Germline assignment: CDR1 MNHEY and CDR2 SVGAGI. This CDR3 has 13 amino acids. V lost 8 bases, J lost 5 bases, and 3 bases stayed unmatched. CDR3 in DNA: TGTGCCAGCCAGGGGACAGGGGATCAGCCCCAGCATTTT. It is translated as CASQGTGDQPQHF.

The V gene is TRBV25-1, the J gene TRBJ2-7; possible D gene TRBD2, 5 bases. This CDR3 spans 17 amino acids. The V and J ends lost 3 bases and 2 bases respectively, with 20 bases between them. CDR1 and CDR2 (germline): MGHDK, SYGVNS. For the CDR3, the DNA is TGTGCCAGCAGTGACCGTAAACCCCCGGACTTGACCTACGAGCAGTACTTC. It specifies CASSDRKPPDLTYEQYF.

The rearrangement joins TRBV20-1 to TRBJ2-7; TRBD1 is a possible D gene (6 bases). Germline V lookup: CDR1 DFQATT, CDR2 SNEGSKA (reference sequence). The CDR3 is made up of 13 amino acids. V gave up 0 bases and J gave up 4 bases, with 10 bases separating them. The CDR3 is CSARDPGVYEQYF. The CDR3 nucleotides are TGCAGTGCTAGAGATCCAGGGGTGTACGAGCAGTACTTC.

The CDR3 DNA reads TGTGCCAGCAGTCCCTACGCAGGGGCGAACACTGAAGCTTTCTTT. Its protein product is CASSPYAGANTEAFF. V is TRBV7-9 and J is TRBJ1-1; TRBD1 is a possible D gene (6 bases). Germline lookup yields CDR1 SEHNR and CDR2 FQNEAQ (reference sequence). The CDR3 is made up of 15 amino acids. V lost 6 bases to trimming and J lost 1 base, with 15 bases between them.